Shown below are 10 T cell receptor beta chains from a single sample sequenced in a study of beta chain features in type 1 diabetes. Sequencing targeted expressed TCRB transcripts, as all isolated RNA had been reverse transcribed. Sequenced by immunoSEQ multiplex PCR; TCRdb stores in-frame clones only, minus some. The sample includes 100,000 to 150,000 clones, about 18% of them seen just once. Study-level results: Moderately but significantly shorter TCRB CDR3s were found in Type 1 diabetes patients in all four CD4+ subsets.

These receptors have no identified antigens. Sample: central memory CD4+ T cells from blood. These receptors all come from a young man with type 1 diabetes.

The chain employs TRBV15 and TRBJ2-7, with D maybe TRBD1 (5 bases). The CDR3 has 12 residues. Trimming stripped 0 bases from V and 6 bases from J, with 6 bases between. Germline V CDR1 and CDR2: LNHNV, YYDKDF (reference sequence). CDR3 coding DNA: TGTGCCACCAGCAGAGATAGGGGCGAGCAGTACTTC. Its protein product is CATSRDRGEQYF.

This clone showed up just a few times. The CDR3 protein is CASQTGRETQYF. The DNA for the CDR3 is TGCGCCTCCCAGACAGGCCGTGAGACCCAGTACTTC. The V call is TRBV5-1, the J call TRBJ2-5; D is possibly TRBD1 (6 bases). CDR1 and CDR2 (germline): SGHRS, YFSETQ. The germline V and J ends were trimmed by 10 bases and 5 bases, with 15 bases remaining between them. The length of the CDR3 is 12 residues. The full variable domain, its missing parts supplied by reference TRBV5-1 and TRBJ2-5, is KAGVTQTPRYLIKTRGQQVTLSCSPISGHRSVSWYQQTPGQGLQFLFEYFSETQRNKGNFPGRFSGRQFSNSRSEMNVSTLELGDSALYLCASQTGRETQYFGPGTRLLVL.

The rearrangement joins TRBV7-2 to TRBJ1-1, with D unclear. Looked up from germline, CDR1 is SGHTA and CDR2 is FQGNSA. CDR3 length equals 12 residues. V dropped 5 bases and J dropped 4 bases, with 8 bases sitting between them. This chain's CDR3 is CASSRGFTEAFF. The CDR3 bases are TGTGCCAGCAGCCGCGGATTCACTGAAGCTTTCTTT. Full variable domain (rest looked up from reference TRBV7-2 and TRBJ1-1): GAGVSQSPSNKVTEKGKDVELRCDPISGHTALYWYRQSLGQGLEFLIYFQGNSAPDKSGLPSDRFSAERTGGSVSTLTIQRTQQEDSAVYLCASSRGFTEAFFGQGTRLTVV.

This clone is medium-sized in the sample. In the same sample, other DNA sequences code for this CDR3. This chain uses TRBV14 with TRBJ2-7; D remains ambiguous. V lost 1 base and J lost 2, with 18 bases in between. Germline V gene data show CDR1 as SGHDN and CDR2 as FVKESK. The CDR3 runs 17 residues. In DNA form, the CDR3 reads TGTGCCAGCAGCCAAGGGTCGTTTGTCGGCGGCACCTACGAGCAGTACTTC. Its protein product is CASSQGSFVGGTYEQYF.

The chain uses TRBV15 and TRBJ1-6; TRBD1 agrees at 9 bases. Germline CDR1 and CDR2: LNHNV and YYDKDF (reference sequence). The CDR3 consists of 15 residues. The ends lost 0 bases at V and 8 bases at J; junction bases unmatched: 2. In nucleotides, the CDR3 is TGTGCCACCAGCAGAGAGACAGGGGGAGATTCACCCCTCCACTTT. This encodes CATSRETGGDSPLHF.

This chain joins TRBV7-3 and TRBJ2-3, with 8 bases that match TRBD1. V dropped 2 bases and J dropped 2; count of bases not matched to a gene: 6. CDR1 and CDR2 from the germline V gene are SGHTA and FQGTGA. This CDR3 contains 16 residues. The CDR3 nucleotides read TGTGCCAGCAGCTTAGGGACAGGCTTCATCACAGATACGCAGTATTTT. Translated: CASSLGTGFITDTQYF.

Note on this clone: Other DNA sequences in the sample encode the same CDR3. The V gene is TRBV5-1, the J gene TRBJ2-5; D is unresolved. This CDR3 has 12 amino acids. Germline lookup yields CDR1 SGHRS and CDR2 YFSETQ. V was trimmed by 1 base and J by 1 base, leaving 2 bases between them. CDR3 bases: TGCGCCAGCAGCTTGTCCCAAGAGACCCAGTACTTC. This translates into CASSLSQETQYF.

The rearrangement uses TRBV5-1 and TRBJ2-3, with D unclear. The ends were cut back, 0 bases at V and 0 bases at J, with 8 bases in the middle. Germline CDR1 reads SGHRS; CDR2 reads YFSETQ. CDR3 length: 15 residues. The CDR3 protein is CASSLGVTSTDTQYF. The DNA for the CDR3 is TGCGCCAGCAGCTTGGGGGTTACTAGCACAGATACGCAGTATTTT.

This sequence joins TRBV6-4 and TRBJ2-2; 7 bases are shared with TRBD1. CDR1 is MRHNA and CDR2 is SNTAGT in the germline V gene. J lost 3 bases, V lost 6 bases, and 4 bases had no gene match. CDR3 size: 14 residues. DNA for the CDR3: TGTGCCAGCAGCTCCGGGACAGACACCGGGGAGCTGTTTTTT. Translating gives CASSSGTDTGELFF.

This clone came up a few times. J is TRBJ2-5 and V is TRBV30; 10 bases align to TRBD1. CDR1 is GTSNPN and CDR2 is SVGIG in the germline V gene (reference sequence). The CDR3 length is 12 residues. With 7 bases clipped from V and 5 bases from J, the junction kept 4 bases outside the gene matches. The CDR3 coding sequence is TGTGCCTACGGGACAGGGGTCGAGACCCAGTACTTC. It encodes CAYGTGVETQYF.